One and the same sample provided the 19 T cell receptor beta chains below, sequenced in a study of T cell repertoires in cytomegalovirus infection. TCRdb analysed the reads with MiXCR anew, one entry per CDR3 protein. Here the sample spans roughly 250,000 distinct CDR3 sequences, 20% to 25% being singletons. Sequenced: CD8+ T cells from PBMCs. The receptors were gathered from a human donor in good health (CMV status not recorded). Some clones in this sample may be carry-over from other donors' samples.

This sequence joins TRBV15 and TRBJ1-5; D perhaps matches TRBD1 (5 bases). V was pared by 0 bases and J by 0 bases, with 18 bases between. The CDR3 runs to 19 residues. Germline V CDR1 and CDR2: LNHNV, YYDKDF (reference sequence). Here the CDR3 DNA reads TGTGCCACCAGCAGAGAATCCAGGGTCGGCGGTAATAGCAATCAGCCCCAGCATTTT. Amino acids: CATSRESRVGGNSNQPQHF.

This clonotype has only a few counts. This chain joins TRBV2 and TRBJ1-5; a possible D gene is TRBD1 (5 bases). The CDR3 loop spans 15 amino acids. Germline CDR1 and CDR2: SNHLY and FYNNEI. V lost 4 bases and J 0 bases, leaving 10 bases between the germline ends. For the CDR3, the DNA is TGTGCCAGCAGTGTCTTAGACAGTAGCAATCAGCCCCAGCATTTT. Translated, it gives CASSVLDSSNQPQHF.

This chain joins TRBV20-1 and TRBJ1-1; 7 nucleotides line up with TRBD1. The CDR3 has 13 amino acids. CDR1 DFQATT and CDR2 SNEGSKA come from the germline V gene (reference sequence). Trimming removed 6 bases from V and 11 bases from J; junction bases left unmatched: 15. DNA for the CDR3: TGCAGTGCAACCGGGACAGCCGACTTCTGGGCTTTCTTT. This sequence encodes CSATGTADFWAFF.

In its sample, this clonotype was seen many times. V is TRBV2 and J is TRBJ2-1; 9 bases line up with TRBD2. The J segment lost 0 bases and the V segment lost 4 bases, leaving 10 bases of the junction unmatched. Per germline, CDR1 SNHLY and CDR2 FYNNEI. CDR3 length: 18 amino acids. Written as DNA, the CDR3 is TGTGCCAGCAGTGGGGGGGGGGTACTAGCGGGCTCCTACAATGAGCAGTTCTTC. As protein: CASSGGGVLAGSYNEQFF.

The chain recombines TRBV6-2 or TRBV6-3 with TRBJ2-1; 8 positions match TRBD2. The V gene's germline CDR1 is MNHEY and CDR2 SVGEGT. The CDR3 extends over 13 amino acids. Germline trimming cut 2 bases from V and 13 bases from J; bases unmatched to any gene: 7. CDR3 sequence reads: CASSYGQRGPQFF. In nucleotides, the CDR3 is TGTGCCAGCAGTTACGGCCAGCGGGGGCCTCAGTTCTTC.

This clonotype was detected a few times. The chain carries TRBV28 and TRBJ2-5, with TRBD2 matching over 10 bases. Trimming removed 5 bases from V and 2 bases from J; junction bases left unmatched: 5. Looked up from germline, CDR1 is MDHEN and CDR2 is SYDVKM. The CDR3 sequence is 15 residues long. CDR3 bases: TGTGCCAGCAGTCCCCCACTAGCGGGGCAAGAGACCCAGTACTTC. It specifies CASSPPLAGQETQYF.

This clonotype was counted a few times. V usage is TRBV2 and J usage is TRBJ2-7; D may be TRBD1 or TRBD2 (5 bases each). The V and J ends lost 10 bases and 5 bases respectively, with 15 bases between them. CDR1 and CDR2 (germline): SNHLY, FYNNEI. The CDR3 runs to 12 residues. The CDR3 loop is CATKKGPHEQYF. The DNA for the CDR3 is TGTGCCACCAAGAAGGGACCCCACGAGCAGTACTTC.

V is TRBV24-1 and J is TRBJ2-7, with TRBD1 as a possible D gene (6 bases). The CDR3 is 14 amino acids. Germline values: CDR1 KGHDR, CDR2 SFDVKD. V was clipped by 4 bases and J by 1 base, with 10 bases between them. CDR3 bases: TGTGCCACCAGTGACTCCGGGACATCCTACGAGCAGTACTTC. It yields the protein CATSDSGTSYEQYF.

The chain employs TRBV30 and TRBJ2-7; a weak D match, TRBD1 (5 bases). Germline loops: CDR1 GTSNPN, CDR2 SVGIG (reference sequence). The CDR3 contains 13 residues. Trimming pared 4 bases from V and 2 bases from J, leaving 12 bases between. The CDR3: CAWTLGATYEQYF. The CDR3 nucleotides read TGTGCCTGGACCCTAGGGGCCACCTACGAGCAGTACTTC.

This clonotype has a count of ten or more. The chain employs TRBV28 and TRBJ1-3, with TRBD1 matching over 8 bases. The CDR3 spans 14 residues. J lost 4 bases, V lost 5 bases, and 4 bases had no gene match. CDR1 is MDHEN, CDR2 SYDVKM, per germline. CDR3 region: CASSPGGDGNTIYF. CDR3 bases: TGTGCCAGCAGTCCAGGGGGCGACGGAAACACCATATATTTT.

This clonotype occurred many times. The chain employs TRBV25-1 and TRBJ1-1; D is undetermined. Per the germline V gene, CDR1 is MGHDK and CDR2 is SYGVNS. V lost 1 base, J lost 3 bases, and 3 bases lay in between. The length of the CDR3 is 12 residues. The CDR3, as DNA: TGTGCCAGCAGTGAATGGGACACTGAAGCTTTCTTT. It encodes CASSEWDTEAFF. The entire variable domain, with the rest obtained from reference TRBV25-1 and TRBJ1-1, is as follows: EADIYQTPRYLVIGTGKKITLECSQTMGHDKMYWYQQDPGMELHLIHYSYGVNSTEKGDLSSESTVSRIRTEHFPLTLESARPSHTSQYLCASSEWDTEAFFGQGTRLTVV.

DNA of the CDR3: TGTGCCAGCAGCCAAGACCTGGGACAGCTCACTGAAGCTTTCTTT. As protein: CASSQDLGQLTEAFF. The chain has TRBV14 and TRBJ1-1, with 7 positions matching TRBD1. After removal of 0 bases from V and 4 bases from J, the junction contained 5 bases not matched to a gene. This CDR3 has 15 amino acids. Per germline, CDR1 SGHDN and CDR2 FVKESK.

Many counts were recorded for this clonotype. The chain combines TRBV4-1 with TRBJ2-7; 9 positions agree with TRBD2. V lost 4 bases to trimming and J lost 3 bases; unmatched junction nucleotides: 7. The CDR3 covers 15 residues. Germline V gene data show CDR1 as MGHRA and CDR2 as YSYEKL. The CDR3 protein is CASSPTGLASYEQYF. DNA for the CDR3: TGCGCCAGCAGCCCAACAGGACTAGCGAGCTACGAGCAGTACTTC.

The V and J genes are TRBV27 and TRBJ1-4, with 7 bases fitting TRBD1. The V and J ends lost 6 bases and 6 bases, in that order; junction bases with no gene match: 13. Germline CDR1 is MNHEY and CDR2 is SMNVEV (reference sequence). The CDR3 is 16 amino acids. The CDR3 loop is CASSPSGGGAYEKLFF. The CDR3 coding sequence is TGTGCCAGCAGCCCAAGTGGAGGGGGCGCGTATGAAAAACTGTTTTTT.

This clonotype was counted many times. J is TRBJ2-1 and V is TRBV6-6; 12 nucleotides match TRBD2. There are 16 residues in the CDR3. V shed 6 bases, J shed 8 bases, and the junction held 11 bases outside the gene matches. Germline V gene data show CDR1 as MNHNY and CDR2 as SVGAGI (reference sequence). The chain's CDR3 is CASSRSSGGAGDEQFF. The CDR3 coding sequence is TGTGCCAGCAGCCGATCTAGCGGGGGGGCCGGTGATGAGCAGTTCTTC.

The genes are TRBV4-1 and TRBJ1-1; a weak D match, TRBD1 (5 bases). CDR3 length equals 12 residues. The V gene's germline CDR1 is MGHRA and CDR2 YSYEKL. Trimming left V 3 bases short and J 8 bases short, with 10 bases between. CDR3 residues: CASSQRGPEAFF. For the CDR3, the DNA is TGCGCCAGCAGCCAGCGGGGCCCCGAAGCTTTCTTT.

The V and J genes are TRBV4-1 and TRBJ2-2; the D is unclear. Trimming cost V 3 bases and J 4 bases, with 9 bases left between them. Germline V gives CDR1 MGHRA, CDR2 YSYEKL. The CDR3 loop spans 14 amino acids. The CDR3 DNA is TGCGCCAGCAGCCACCCAACGGGCACCGGGGAGCTGTTTTTT. This encodes CASSHPTGTGELFF.

The CDR3 protein is CASSHFQGTAYEQYF. The DNA for the CDR3 is TGCGCCAGCAGCCACTTCCAGGGGACAGCCTACGAGCAGTACTTC. V and J are TRBV4-1 and TRBJ2-7; 7 nucleotides align to TRBD1. The germline gives CDR1 MGHRA, CDR2 YSYEKL. The CDR3 covers 15 residues. The V and J ends lost 3 bases and 2 bases, in that order; junction bases with no gene match: 7.

This clonotype has a count of ten or more. The CDR3 DNA follows: TGTGCCAGCAGTTACGGACTAGCGTTTGAGCAGTTCTTC. It encodes CASSYGLAFEQFF. The chain couples TRBV6-5 to TRBJ2-1, with TRBD2 identical over 9 bases. The germline V gene encodes CDR1 MNHEY and CDR2 SVGAGI. This CDR3 region has 13 residues. V lost 2 bases to trimming and J lost 9 bases; unmatched junction nucleotides: 2.